Below are 8 T cell receptor beta chains sequenced from a single sample in a study of cytomegalovirus exposure and HLA in healthy donors listed by TCRdb under 2017. The library was made by the immunoSEQ multiplex PCR assay. For the multiplex PCR, a mixture combining 60 forward primers for TCR Vbeta segments and 13 reverse primers for TCR Jbeta segments was used. TCRdb's version of the immuneACCESS table is confined to in-frame rearrangements and falls short of the full clone set. An unresolved V gene accounts for under half of the shortfall where checked; the remainder is of unknown origin. Here the sample has 200,000 to 250,000 clones; approximately 81% occur a single time. The ten most abundant clones make up around 8.3% of the sample. Sequences were obtained from PBMCs. Source of these receptors: a woman aged 60-70 years in good health and CMV-seropositive.

This chain uses TRBV6-1 with TRBJ2-5, with a possible D match to TRBD2 (5 bases). Germline V CDR1 and CDR2: MNHNS, SASEGT. CDR3 length: 12 amino acids. Trimming stripped 9 bases from V and 5 bases from J, with 13 bases between. The CDR3 DNA reads TGTGCCAGTTCATGGAAGCGGGAGACCCAGTACTTC. This gives the protein CASSWKRETQYF.

The chain has TRBV14 and TRBJ1-2; no reliable D call. The CDR3 totals 15 residues. The V end was cut by 0 bases, the J end by 7 bases, with 15 bases between. CDR1 and CDR2 from the germline V gene are SGHDN and FVKESK. The CDR3 loop reads CASSQEGGPRGGYTF. CDR3 in DNA: TGTGCCAGCAGCCAAGAAGGCGGCCCACGGGGTGGCTACACCTTC.

This clone was observed a few times. This sequence joins TRBV2 and TRBJ2-7; perhaps TRBD2 as D (5 bases). CDR1 is SNHLY and CDR2 is FYNNEI in the germline V gene. V lost 4 bases, J lost 10 bases, and 11 bases lay in between. This CDR3 spans 11 amino acids. CDR3 protein: CASSVGIPQYF. CDR3 bases: TGTGCCAGCAGTGTCGGGATCCCTCAGTACTTC.

Only one count was recorded for this clone. The V gene is TRBV19, the J gene TRBJ2-3; D not resolved. Germline V gene lookup returns CDR1 LNHDA and CDR2 SQIVND (reference sequence). This CDR3 contains 14 residues. Trimming took 5 bases from V and 2 from J, leaving 11 bases between them. CDR3 in amino acids: CASSVRIFTDTQYF. CDR3 bases: TGTGCCAGTAGTGTGCGGATCTTCACAGATACGCAGTATTTT.

This sequence joins TRBV7-2 and TRBJ1-2; D gene ambiguous. Germline values: CDR1 SGHTA, CDR2 FQGNSA. V was clipped by 1 base and J by 7 bases, with 16 bases between them. This CDR3 is 15 amino acids long. The CDR3 reads CASSLGPGPSLGYTF. CDR3 DNA sequence: TGTGCCAGCAGCTTAGGTCCGGGTCCGTCGCTTGGCTACACCTTC.

This chain uses TRBV6-6 with TRBJ2-7; D is unclear. The CDR3 runs to 13 residues. V lost 8 bases to trimming and J lost 1 base, with 12 bases between them. Germline CDR1 reads MNHNY; CDR2 reads SVGAGI (reference sequence). The CDR3 DNA reads as TGTGCCAGCTCTTACGTGACTTCCTACGAGCAGTACTTC. Amino acids: CASSYVTSYEQYF.

The CDR3 region has the DNA TGTGCCAGCAGTTCGGGCACTGAAGCTTTCTTT. This translates into CASSSGTEAFF. The genes are TRBV6-5 and TRBJ1-1; D is undetermined. Germline-derived CDR1 and CDR2 are MNHEY and SVGAGI. The CDR3 runs 11 residues. Trimming cost V 4 bases and J 4 bases, with 4 bases left between them.

The chain links TRBV2 to TRBJ1-5, with 8 nucleotides matching TRBD1. Looked up from germline, CDR1 is SNHLY and CDR2 is FYNNEI. The CDR3 has 15 residues. V lost 8 bases and J lost 3; bases outside the gene matches: 9. The CDR3 reads CASAWTGRNNQPQHF. The CDR3 DNA is TGTGCCAGCGCCTGGACAGGGAGGAACAATCAGCCCCAGCATTTT.